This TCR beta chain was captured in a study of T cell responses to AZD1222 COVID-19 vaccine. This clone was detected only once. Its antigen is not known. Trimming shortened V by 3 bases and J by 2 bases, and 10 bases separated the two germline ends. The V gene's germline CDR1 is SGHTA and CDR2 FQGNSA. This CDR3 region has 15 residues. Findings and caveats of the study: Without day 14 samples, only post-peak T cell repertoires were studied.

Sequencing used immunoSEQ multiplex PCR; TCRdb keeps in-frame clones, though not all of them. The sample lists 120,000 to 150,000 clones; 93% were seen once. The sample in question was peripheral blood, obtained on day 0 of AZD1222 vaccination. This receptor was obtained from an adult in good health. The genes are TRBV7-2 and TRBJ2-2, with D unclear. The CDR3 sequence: CASSFFAANTGELFF. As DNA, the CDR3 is TGTGCCAGCAGCTTTTTTGCAGCTAACACCGGGGAGCTGTTTTTT.